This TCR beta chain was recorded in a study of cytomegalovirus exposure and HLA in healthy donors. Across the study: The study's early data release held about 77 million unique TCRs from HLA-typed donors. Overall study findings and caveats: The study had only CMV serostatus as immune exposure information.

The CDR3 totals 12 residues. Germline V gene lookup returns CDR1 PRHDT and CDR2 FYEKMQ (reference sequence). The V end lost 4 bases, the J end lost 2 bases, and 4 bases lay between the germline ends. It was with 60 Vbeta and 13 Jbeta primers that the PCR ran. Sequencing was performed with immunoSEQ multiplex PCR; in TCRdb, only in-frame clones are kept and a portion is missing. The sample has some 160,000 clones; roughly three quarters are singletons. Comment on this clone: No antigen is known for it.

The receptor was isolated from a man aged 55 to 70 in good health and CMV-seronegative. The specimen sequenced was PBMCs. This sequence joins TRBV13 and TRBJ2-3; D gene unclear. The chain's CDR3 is CASSSLTDTQYF. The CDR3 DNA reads TGTGCCAGCAGCTCCCTCACAGATACGCAGTATTTT.